The 20 T cell receptor beta chains below come from one sample, sequenced in a study. From the RT-PCR reads, TCRdb called clonotypes with MiXCR, one entry per CDR3 protein. The sample lists about 700,000 distinct CDR3 sequences, approximately 15% occurring once. Sequencing was performed on memory CD4+ T cells from blood. These receptors originate from a female donor in good health, serving as a healthy control.

This chain links TRBV20-1 with TRBJ1-5, with D possibly TRBD1 on 6 matching bases. V lost 0 bases, J lost 11 bases, and 23 bases lay in between. Germline V gene lookup returns CDR1 DFQATT and CDR2 SNEGSKA (reference sequence). This CDR3 has 16 residues. CDR3 coding DNA: TGCAGTGCTAGAGACAGGACTAGCGGGACACAAGAGACCCAGCATTTT. Residues: CSARDRTSGTQETQHF.

The CDR3 protein is CASSLVLTTGELFF. DNA of the CDR3: TGCGCCAGCAGCTTGGTACTGACGACCGGGGAGCTGTTTTTT. The chain couples TRBV5-1 to TRBJ2-2; D gene uncertain. V lost 0 bases and J 5 bases, leaving 8 bases between the germline ends. The CDR3 totals 14 residues. Per the germline V gene, CDR1 is SGHRS and CDR2 is YFSETQ.

CDR3 DNA sequence: TGCAGTTTATTCCGGGTCAGCACAGATACGCAGTATTTT. Translated: CSLFRVSTDTQYF. The V and J genes are TRBV20-1 and TRBJ2-3; D gene unclear. The CDR3 spans 13 residues. The V gene's germline CDR1 is DFQATT and CDR2 SNEGSKA (reference sequence). V lost 8 bases to trimming and J lost 0 bases, with 12 bases between them.

This chain uses TRBV10-3 with TRBJ1-2; D unresolved. The CDR3 spans 13 residues. Deletions cut 2 bases from V and 8 bases from J, with 12 bases between. From germline, CDR1 is ENHRY and CDR2 SYGVKD. This chain's CDR3 is CAISEGILGGYTF. CDR3 bases: TGTGCCATCAGTGAGGGGATTTTAGGAGGCTACACCTTC.

The chain recombines TRBV28 with TRBJ2-1; no clear D gene. The CDR3 consists of 14 residues. Trimming removed 5 bases at V and 3 bases at J, with 11 bases between. Germline V lookup: CDR1 MDHEN, CDR2 SYDVKM. The CDR3 sequence: CASSGNPIYNEQFF. In nucleotides, the CDR3 is TGTGCCAGCAGTGGGAACCCAATCTACAATGAGCAGTTCTTC.

The chain employs TRBV19 and TRBJ2-5; D possibly corresponds to TRBD1 (5 bases). Germline loops: CDR1 LNHDA, CDR2 SQIVND (reference sequence). This CDR3 is built from 13 residues. The V gene lost 5 bases and the J gene lost 3 bases, with 10 bases spanning the gap. The CDR3, as DNA: TGTGCCAGTAGTCAGGACATCGAAGAGACCCAGTACTTC. Protein product: CASSQDIEETQYF.

The chain carries TRBV5-1 and TRBJ1-6; no definite D call. From germline, CDR1 is SGHRS and CDR2 YFSETQ. The CDR3 extends over 17 amino acids. V was pared by 1 base and J by 2 bases, with 13 bases between. The CDR3 spells CASSLSGSAAYNSPLHF. The CDR3 DNA reads TGCGCCAGCAGCTTGAGTGGCAGTGCGGCCTATAATTCACCCCTCCACTTT.

This clonotype was seen repeatedly, ten times or more. The chain uses TRBV5-1 and TRBJ1-1; no firm D call. This CDR3 is built from 13 residues. V was cut by 2 bases and J by 1 base, with 6 bases left in between. Per the germline V gene, CDR1 is SGHRS and CDR2 is YFSETQ. The CDR3 reads CASSFGSNTEAFF. CDR3 sequence (DNA): TGCGCCAGCAGCTTCGGTTCGAACACTGAAGCTTTCTTT.

This clonotype was detected ten times or more. J is TRBJ1-2 and V is TRBV12-3 or TRBV12-4, with 12 bases identical to TRBD1. This CDR3 contains 14 residues. The V gene end was trimmed by 6 bases and the J gene end by 8 bases; junction bases not matched to a gene: 7. CDR3 DNA sequence: TGTGCCAGCAGGTCGGGACAGGGGGCGAGGGGCTACACCTTC. Protein: CASRSGQGARGYTF.

This clonotype was seen repeatedly, ten times or more. The chain joins TRBV7-9 to TRBJ2-7; no definite D call. V was clipped by 8 bases and J by 3 bases, with 8 bases between them. The germline V gene has CDR1 SEHNR and CDR2 FQNEAQ (reference sequence). The CDR3 spans 11 residues. CDR3 region: CASSPLYEQYF. The CDR3 nucleotides read TGTGCCAGCTCGCCCCTCTACGAGCAGTACTTC. The variable domain in full, with the rest retrieved from reference TRBV7-9 and TRBJ2-7, is DTGVSQNPRHKITKRGQNVTFRCDPISEHNRLYWYRQTLGQGPEFLTYFQNEAQLEKSRLLSDRFSAERPKGSFSTLEIQRTEQGDSAMYLCASSPLYEQYFGPGTRLTVT.

This clonotype was observed many times. The chain is built from TRBV12-3 or TRBV12-4 and TRBJ2-6; D uncertain. Trimming took off 6 bases at V and 0 bases at J, with 6 bases between the two ends. The CDR3 covers 14 residues. CDR3 coding DNA: TGTGCCAGCAGCTCCATCTCTGGGGCCAACGTCCTGACTTTC. It translates to CASSSISGANVLTF.

This chain links TRBV4-2 with TRBJ1-5; D unresolved. The germline V gene encodes CDR1 LGHNA and CDR2 YNFKEQ. CDR3 length: 8 residues. V was shortened by 4 bases and J by 13 bases, with 2 bases between the two germline ends. The CDR3 here is CASSPQHF. CDR3 sequence (DNA): TGTGCCAGCAGCCCGCAGCATTTT.

The gene calls are TRBV3-1 and TRBJ2-7; D might be TRBD1 (5 bases). CDR3 length: 13 amino acids. The V end was cut by 1 base, the J end by 3 bases, with 7 bases between. Per the germline V gene, CDR1 is LGHDT and CDR2 is YNNKEL (reference sequence). The CDR3 loop reads CASSQGGNYEQYF. The CDR3 nucleotides are TGTGCCAGCAGCCAAGGGGGCAACTACGAGCAGTACTTC.

There are many counts of this clonotype. The chain combines TRBV12-3 or TRBV12-4 with TRBJ1-1; D remains ambiguous. Trimming removed 2 bases at V and 7 bases at J, with 2 bases between. There are 10 residues in the CDR3. DNA for the CDR3: TGTGCCAGCAGTTTAATTGAAGCTTTCTTT. It translates to CASSLIEAFF.

The sample holds a few counts of this clonotype. CDR3 sequence (DNA): TGTGCCAGCAGCTTGGACAGCTTTAACACTGAAGCTTTCTTT. Its translation is CASSLDSFNTEAFF. The chain uses TRBV11-2 and TRBJ1-1, with D possibly TRBD1 on 6 matching bases. CDR1 and CDR2 (germline): SGHAT, FQNNGV. Trimming left V 3 bases short and J 2 bases short, with 10 bases between. This CDR3 contains 14 residues.

This clonotype was counted at least ten times. The chain has TRBV29-1 and TRBJ1-1, with a weak D call TRBD1 (6 bases). This CDR3 has 13 residues. V lost 1 base to trimming and J lost 0 bases, with 6 bases between them. Germline assignment: CDR1 SQVTM and CDR2 ANQGSEA. CDR3: CSVEGQVNTEAFF. The CDR3 DNA follows: TGCAGCGTTGAAGGACAGGTGAACACTGAAGCTTTCTTT.

V usage is TRBV7-2 and J usage is TRBJ2-4; 9 nucleotides line up with TRBD2. With V trimmed by 3 bases and J by 6 bases, 9 bases remained unmatched. Germline CDR1 is SGHTA and CDR2 is FQGNSA. The CDR3 extends over 16 amino acids. The CDR3 here is CASSLGTSLLGNIQYF. CDR3 nucleotides: TGTGCCAGCAGCTTGGGGACTAGCCTTCTTGGAAACATTCAGTACTTC.

This clonotype appeared a few times. The chain couples TRBV28 to TRBJ2-4; D unresolved. The CDR3 runs 12 residues. The germline gives CDR1 MDHEN, CDR2 SYDVKM. Written as DNA, the CDR3 is TGTGTGCGGAGAGAAGCCAAAAACATTCAGTACTTC. Translating gives CVRREAKNIQYF.

This clonotype was counted at least ten times. The V gene is TRBV4-2, the J gene TRBJ2-1; TRBD2 might be the D (6 bases). CDR1 and CDR2 from the germline V gene are LGHNA and YNFKEQ. Trimming pared 2 bases from V and 3 bases from J, leaving 11 bases between. This CDR3 has 15 residues. CDR3 in amino acids: CASSQRRAGYNEQFF. In DNA, the CDR3 is TGTGCCAGCAGCCAAAGAAGAGCGGGCTACAATGAGCAGTTCTTC.

CDR3 protein: CASHRSGTGSFF. Written as DNA, the CDR3 is TGTGCCAGCCACCGTTCCGGGACAGGGTCGTTCTTC. The gene calls are TRBV28 and TRBJ2-1, with 9 positions matching TRBD1. The CDR3 runs to 12 residues. CDR1 is MDHEN, CDR2 SYDVKM, per germline. After removal of 8 bases from V and 15 bases from J, the junction contained 11 bases not matched to a gene. Together with reference TRBV28 and TRBJ2-1, the CDR3 gives the full variable domain: DVKVTQSSRYLVKRTGEKVFLECVQDMDHENMFWYRQDPGLGLRLIYFSYDVKMKEKGDIPEGYSVSREKKERFSLILESASTNQTSMYLCASHRSGTGSFFGPGTRLTVL.